The clone carrying this T cell receptor (beta chain) appeared a few times. What it recognizes is unknown. This entry comes from a study of cytomegalovirus exposure and HLA in healthy donors. The CDR3 length is 15 residues. Per germline, CDR1 KGHSH and CDR2 LQKENI. Losses at the gene ends were 3 bases for V and 3 bases for J; bases not matched to a gene: 6. Use of 60 Vbeta and 13 Jbeta primers characterized the PCR. The method was immunoSEQ multiplex PCR; TCRdb's version includes in-frame clones alone and lacks a portion of them. The repertoire holds 100,000 to 150,000 clones, with just under 80% as singletons. Whole-study findings and limits: Further analysis was carried out later, and it showed several of the most significant clusters appearing linked to common viral pathogens.

The clonotype originates from a woman aged 18-29 years in good health and CMV-seronegative. The sequenced sample consisted of PBMCs. The chain employs TRBV18 and TRBJ1-1; the match to TRBD1 covers 8 bases. Here the CDR3 reads CASSPPQGGDTEAFF. The CDR3 region has the DNA TGTGCCAGCTCACCGCCACAGGGGGGGGACACTGAAGCTTTCTTT.